The clone carrying this T cell receptor (beta chain) was counted at least ten times. No antigen is known for it. Each donor was a healthy Caucasian individual from Russia, aged roughly 6 to 95. Each donor's blood draw was ten milliliters of peripheral blood. No fewer than 5 micrograms of total RNA were isolated from every sample. The second PCR ran about 6 to 11 cycles with a sample-barcoded 5' primer and J-beta primers. TCRdb independently ran MiXCR on the 5' RACE reads; one entry per CDR3 protein. The table lists 630,000 or so distinct CDR3 sequences, 25% to 30% of them singletons, with approximately 14% in the top ten. The sample belongs to a study of blood T cells in healthy people across ages. Study-wide points: TCR beta diversity, measured per million T cells, fell in a roughly linear way with age.

Material: blood. This clonotype originated in a woman aged 80 or older in good health.

CDR3 in amino acids: CASRGLAGAETQYF. The CDR3 nucleotides are TGTGCCAGCAGGGGACTAGCGGGGGCAGAGACCCAGTACTTC. The genes are TRBV6-5 and TRBJ2-5; 14 positions agree with TRBD2. The germline CDR1 and CDR2 sequences are MNHEY and SVGAGI. This CDR3 contains 14 residues. V shed 6 bases and J 4 bases; nucleotides not matched to a gene: 1.